Listed below are T cell receptor beta chains from one sample, sequenced in a study of T cell responses to AZD1222 COVID-19 vaccine. Clones were sequenced by immunoSEQ multiplex PCR, and TCRdb holds only the in-frame ones, with some missing. The table lists roughly 150,000 clones, approximately 90% of them singletons. The sequencing here drew on peripheral blood, taken after recovery from COVID-19. The source of these receptors is an adult who had recovered from COVID-19. The CDR3 runs from the conserved cysteine through the conserved F or W. The D gene is left open where the match is weak. Expanded clones are given a class, and other clones once, few, many or no size at all.

D gene,V gene,J gene,clone size,CDR3 DNA,CDR3 protein
.,TRBV3-1/TRBV3-2,TRBJ1-1,.,TGTGCCAGCAGCCAAGCGGCAGCATACACTGAAGCTTTCTTT,CASSQAAAYTEAFF
.,TRBV6-5,TRBJ1-1,.,TGTGCCACACAGAGGGTGTGGGACACTGAAGCTTTCTTT,CATQRVWDTEAFF
.,TRBV6-5,TRBJ2-4,once,TGTGCCAGCAGTTTCCGAGGGCCCCCGGGAAACATTCAGTACTTC,CASSFRGPPGNIQYF
TRBD1,TRBV7-8,TRBJ2-4,once,TGTGCCAGCAGCTTAACGGGACAGGGACTTCTAGCCAAAAACATTCAGTACTTC,CASSLTGQGLLAKNIQYF
.,TRBV5-1,TRBJ1-1,.,TGCGCCAGCAGCTTGGCCGGGCTGGGCACTGAAGCTTTCTTT,CASSLAGLGTEAFF
.,TRBV7-2,TRBJ1-1,.,TGTGCCAGCAGCTTAGTATGGAACACTGAAGCTTTCTTT,CASSLVWNTEAFF
TRBD2,TRBV18,TRBJ2-7,.,TGTGCCAGCTCTCCGACTAGCGGGAGTAGAGACGAGCAGTACTTC,CASSPTSGSRDEQYF
.,TRBV2,TRBJ2-3,.,TGTGCCAGCAGTTCGGGTCATCCGGCGGATACGCAGTATTTT,CASSSGHPADTQYF
.,TRBV20-1,TRBJ1-1,.,TGCAGTGCTAGTCCCCCGGCCGGACTGGGGGGTGAAGCTTTCTTT,CSASPPAGLGGEAFF
TRBD1,TRBV7-2,TRBJ2-1,.,TGTGCCAGCAGCTTATGGGACAGGGCATACAATGAGCAGTTCTTC,CASSLWDRAYNEQFF
TRBD1,TRBV18,TRBJ1-2,.,TGTGCCAGCTCACCACCGGGACAGCTTAACTATGGCTACACCTTC,CASSPPGQLNYGYTF
TRBD1,TRBV6-1,TRBJ2-4,.,TGTGCCAGCAGTGAATATGTCGGGACAGGGGGTACCAAAAACATTCAGTACTTC,CASSEYVGTGGTKNIQYF
.,TRBV28,TRBJ1-2,.,TGTGCCAGCAGAGTAGACAGGACTACTAACTATGGCTACACCTTC,CASRVDRTTNYGYTF
TRBD1,TRBV7-9,TRBJ1-5,.,TGTGCCAGCAGCCAAGGACAGGGCTTTAATCAGCCCCAGCATTTT,CASSQGQGFNQPQHF
.,TRBV24-1,TRBJ2-5,few,TGTGCCACCAGCACCGGGTCGGGTTCTACCTCCCAGTACTTC,CATSTGSGSTSQYF
.,TRBV18,TRBJ1-1,.,TGTGCCAGCTCATACCAGGGGAACACTGAAGCTTTCTTT,CASSYQGNTEAFF
.,TRBV5-1,TRBJ1-6,.,TGCGCCAGCAGCTCCGGGGGGGCCGCGGGTAATTCACCCCTCCACTTT,CASSSGGAAGNSPLHF
TRBD1,TRBV2,TRBJ1-2,.,TGTGCCAGCAGTGAACTCAGGGGGGTCTACACCTTC,CASSELRGVYTF
TRBD1,TRBV25-1,TRBJ2-2,.,TGTGCCAGCAGTACAGGGGGTCGCTTGAACACCGGGGAGCTGTTTTTT,CASSTGGRLNTGELFF
.,TRBV20-1,TRBJ2-7,.,TGCAGTGCCGCCCCCTACGAGCAGTACTTC,CSAAPYEQYF
.,TRBV28,TRBJ2-5,.,TGTGCCAGCAGTGGAGGACAGTCTCGAGCGACCCAGTACTTC,CASSGGQSRATQYF
.,TRBV7-2,TRBJ1-5,.,TGTGCCAGCGCCTTAGGGGTTCCTTATAGCAATCAGCCCCAGCATTTT,CASALGVPYSNQPQHF